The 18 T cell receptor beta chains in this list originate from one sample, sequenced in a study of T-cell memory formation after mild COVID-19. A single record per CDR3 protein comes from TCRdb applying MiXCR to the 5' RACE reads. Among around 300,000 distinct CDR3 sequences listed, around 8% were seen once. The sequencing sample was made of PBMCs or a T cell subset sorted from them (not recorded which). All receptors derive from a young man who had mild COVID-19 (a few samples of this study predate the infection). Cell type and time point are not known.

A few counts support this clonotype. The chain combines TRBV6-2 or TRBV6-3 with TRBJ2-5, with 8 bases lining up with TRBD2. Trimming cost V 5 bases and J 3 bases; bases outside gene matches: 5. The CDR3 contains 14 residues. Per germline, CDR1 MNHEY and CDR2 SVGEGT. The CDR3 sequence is CASSKLAVKETQYF. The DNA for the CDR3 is TGTGCCAGCAGTAAACTAGCGGTTAAAGAGACCCAGTACTTC.

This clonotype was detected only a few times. CDR3 amino acids: CASSLLASGGPEETQYF. The CDR3 region has the DNA TGTGCCAGCAGTTTGCTGGCTAGCGGGGGACCCGAAGAGACCCAGTACTTC. The J gene is TRBJ2-5, the V gene TRBV27; TRBD2 matches 10 bases. The length of the CDR3 is 17 residues. Germline V lookup: CDR1 MNHEY, CDR2 SMNVEV (reference sequence). Trimming took 3 bases from V and 3 from J; bases not matched to a gene: 10.

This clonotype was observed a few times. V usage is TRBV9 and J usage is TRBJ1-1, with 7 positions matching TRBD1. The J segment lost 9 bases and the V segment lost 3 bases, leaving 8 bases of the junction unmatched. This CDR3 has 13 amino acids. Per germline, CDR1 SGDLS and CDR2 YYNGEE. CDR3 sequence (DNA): TGTGCCAGCAGCGCCCGGACAGGAGGAAAAGCTTTCTTT. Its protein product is CASSARTGGKAFF.

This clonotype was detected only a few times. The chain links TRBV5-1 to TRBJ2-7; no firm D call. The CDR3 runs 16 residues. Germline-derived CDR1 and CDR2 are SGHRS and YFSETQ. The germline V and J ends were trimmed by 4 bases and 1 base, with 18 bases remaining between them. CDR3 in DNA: TGCGCCAGCAGCACCGCCGTAGGGCTGAAGTCCTACGAGCAGTACTTC. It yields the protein CASSTAVGLKSYEQYF.

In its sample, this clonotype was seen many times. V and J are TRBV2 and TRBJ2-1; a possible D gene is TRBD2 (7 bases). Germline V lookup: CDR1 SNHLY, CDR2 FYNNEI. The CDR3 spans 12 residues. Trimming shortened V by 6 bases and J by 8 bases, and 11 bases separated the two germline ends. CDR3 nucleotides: TGTGCCAGCAGGAGGGGGGGGGATGAGCAGTTCTTC. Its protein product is CASRRGGDEQFF.

The CDR3 here is CASRRVGQGPDTQYF. The DNA for the CDR3 is TGTGCCAGCAGGAGGGTAGGACAGGGACCAGATACGCAGTATTTT. The genes are TRBV6-6 and TRBJ2-3; 8 nucleotides align to TRBD1. The V gene end was trimmed by 6 bases and the J gene end by 4 bases; junction bases not matched to a gene: 9. Germline values: CDR1 MNHNY, CDR2 SVGAGI (reference sequence). There are 15 residues in the CDR3.

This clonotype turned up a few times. The CDR3 reads CASSLGTRGRWDEQFF. For the CDR3, the DNA is TGTGCCAGCAGCCTCGGAACTAGGGGGAGATGGGATGAGCAGTTCTTC. This chain connects TRBV7-2 to TRBJ2-1; possible D gene TRBD1, 6 bases. The CDR3 totals 16 residues. Per germline, CDR1 SGHTA and CDR2 FQGNSA. Trimming took off 5 bases at V and 8 bases at J, with 22 bases between the two ends.

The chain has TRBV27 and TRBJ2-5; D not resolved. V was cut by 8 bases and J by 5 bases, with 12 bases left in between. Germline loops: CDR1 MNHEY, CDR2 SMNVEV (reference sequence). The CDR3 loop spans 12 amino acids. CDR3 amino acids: CASGDMGETQYF. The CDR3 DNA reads TGTGCCAGCGGAGATATGGGGGAGACCCAGTACTTC.

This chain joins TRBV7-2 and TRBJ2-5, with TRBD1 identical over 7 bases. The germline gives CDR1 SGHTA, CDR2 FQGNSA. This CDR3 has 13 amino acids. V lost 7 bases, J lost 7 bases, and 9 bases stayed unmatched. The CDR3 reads CASTDDRVGTQYF. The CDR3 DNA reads TGTGCCAGCACCGACGACAGGGTAGGGACCCAGTACTTC.

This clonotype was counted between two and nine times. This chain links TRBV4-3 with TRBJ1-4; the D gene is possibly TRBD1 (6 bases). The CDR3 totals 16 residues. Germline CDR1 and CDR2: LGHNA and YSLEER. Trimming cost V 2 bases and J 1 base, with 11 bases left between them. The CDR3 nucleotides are TGCGCCAGCAGCCAATCCGGGGGCGTAACTAATGAAAAACTGTTTTTT. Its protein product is CASSQSGGVTNEKLFF.

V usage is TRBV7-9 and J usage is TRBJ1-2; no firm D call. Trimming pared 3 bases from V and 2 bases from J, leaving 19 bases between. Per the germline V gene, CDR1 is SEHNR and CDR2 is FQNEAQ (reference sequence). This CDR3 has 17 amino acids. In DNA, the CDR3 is TGTGCCAGCAGCTTTCCAGCCCCCTTGGGAGGAAACTATGGCTACACCTTC. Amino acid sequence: CASSFPAPLGGNYGYTF.

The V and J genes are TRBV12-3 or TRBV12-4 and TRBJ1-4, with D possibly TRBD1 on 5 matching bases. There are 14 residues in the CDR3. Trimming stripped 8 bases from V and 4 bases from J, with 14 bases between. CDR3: CASLLGRNNEKLFF. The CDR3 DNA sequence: TGTGCCAGCCTACTGGGACGGAATAATGAAAAACTGTTTTTT.

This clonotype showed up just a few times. The CDR3, as DNA: TGTGCCAGCCGGGACGGACCTCTGAACACTGAAGCTTTCTTT. Amino acid sequence: CASRDGPLNTEAFF. This chain uses TRBV6-2 or TRBV6-3 with TRBJ1-1, with D tentatively TRBD1 (5 bases). The CDR3 is made up of 14 amino acids. The V end lost 8 bases, the J end lost 0 bases, and 13 bases lay between the germline ends. Germline V CDR1 and CDR2: MNHEY, SVGEGT.

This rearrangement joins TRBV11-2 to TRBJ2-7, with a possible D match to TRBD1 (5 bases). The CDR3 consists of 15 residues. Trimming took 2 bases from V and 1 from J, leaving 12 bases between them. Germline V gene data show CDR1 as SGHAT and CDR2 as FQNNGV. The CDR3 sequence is CASSLWGDSSYEQYV. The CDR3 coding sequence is TGTGCCAGCAGCTTATGGGGCGACTCTTCCTACGAGCAGTACGTC.

This CDR3 is CASSLDRGGNTIYF. The DNA of the CDR3 is TGTGCCAGCAGCTTAGACAGGGGTGGAAACACCATATATTTT. The rearrangement joins TRBV7-2 to TRBJ1-3; 7 nucleotides match TRBD1. V lost 1 base, J lost 3 bases, and 0 bases stayed unmatched. Germline lookup yields CDR1 SGHTA and CDR2 FQGNSA. The CDR3 has 14 residues.

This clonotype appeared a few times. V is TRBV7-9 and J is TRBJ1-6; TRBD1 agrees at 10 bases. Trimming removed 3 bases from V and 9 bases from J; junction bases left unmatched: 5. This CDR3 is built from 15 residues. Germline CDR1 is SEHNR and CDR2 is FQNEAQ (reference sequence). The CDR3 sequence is CASSFTGTGVSPLHF. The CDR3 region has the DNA TGTGCCAGCAGCTTCACCGGGACAGGGGTTTCACCCCTCCACTTT. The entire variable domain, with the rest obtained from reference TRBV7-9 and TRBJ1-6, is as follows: DTGVSQNPRHKITKRGQNVTFRCDPISEHNRLYWYRQTLGQGPEFLTYFQNEAQLEKSRLLSDRFSAERPKGSFSTLEIQRTEQGDSAMYLCASSFTGTGVSPLHFGNGTRLTVT.

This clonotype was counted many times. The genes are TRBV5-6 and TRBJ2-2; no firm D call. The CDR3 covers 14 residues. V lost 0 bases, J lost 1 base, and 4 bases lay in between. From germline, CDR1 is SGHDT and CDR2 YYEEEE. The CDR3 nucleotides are TGTGCCAGCAGCTTGGTGGGGAACACCGGGGAGCTGTTTTTT. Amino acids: CASSLVGNTGELFF.

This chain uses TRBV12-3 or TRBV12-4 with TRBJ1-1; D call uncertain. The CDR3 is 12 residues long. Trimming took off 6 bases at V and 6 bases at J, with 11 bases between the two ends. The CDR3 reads CASSPIEAEAFF. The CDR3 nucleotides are TGTGCCAGCAGCCCAATAGAGGCTGAAGCTTTCTTT.